This T cell receptor beta chain derives from a study of technical replicates of blood from a few donors. The CDR3 sequence is 12 residues long. In germline, CDR1 is MGHDK, CDR2 SYGVNS. Trimming shortened V by 7 bases and J by 3 bases, and 8 bases separated the two germline ends. Clones were sequenced by immunoSEQ multiplex PCR, and TCRdb holds only the in-frame ones, with some missing. The table shows over 75,000 clones, with approximately 97% occurring only once. V gene TRBV25-1 combines with J gene TRBJ2-3; possibly TRBD1 for D (5 bases). This TCR derives from a human donor in good health. Material: T cells isolated from PBMCs. CDR3: CASKSGTDTQYF. The CDR3 DNA reads TGTGCCAGCAAATCAGGGACAGATACGCAGTATTTT.